This T cell receptor beta chain derives from a study of cytomegalovirus exposure and HLA in healthy donors. Germline values: CDR1 GTSNPN, CDR2 SVGIG (reference sequence). Trimming pared 4 bases from V and 9 bases from J, leaving 13 bases between. The CDR3 runs to 12 residues. The PCR used 60 Vbeta and 13 Jbeta primers. The table came from immunoSEQ multiplex PCR; TCRdb's copy has only in-frame clones and leaves some out. The sample lists more than 15,000 clones; roughly 80% were seen once. The chain employs TRBV30 and TRBJ2-1; tentative D call: TRBD1 (5 bases). The source of this sequence is a human donor in good health. Specimen: PBMCs. CDR3 in amino acids: CAWMIWGREQFF. The CDR3, as DNA: TGTGCCTGGATGATCTGGGGCCGTGAGCAGTTCTTC. Filled out from reference TRBV30 and TRBJ2-1, the complete variable domain reads SQTIHQWPATLVQPVGSPLSLECTVEGTSNPNLYWYRQAAGRGLQLLFYSVGIGQISSEVPQNLSASRPQDRQFILSSKKLLLSDSGFYLCAWMIWGREQFFGPGTRLTVL.